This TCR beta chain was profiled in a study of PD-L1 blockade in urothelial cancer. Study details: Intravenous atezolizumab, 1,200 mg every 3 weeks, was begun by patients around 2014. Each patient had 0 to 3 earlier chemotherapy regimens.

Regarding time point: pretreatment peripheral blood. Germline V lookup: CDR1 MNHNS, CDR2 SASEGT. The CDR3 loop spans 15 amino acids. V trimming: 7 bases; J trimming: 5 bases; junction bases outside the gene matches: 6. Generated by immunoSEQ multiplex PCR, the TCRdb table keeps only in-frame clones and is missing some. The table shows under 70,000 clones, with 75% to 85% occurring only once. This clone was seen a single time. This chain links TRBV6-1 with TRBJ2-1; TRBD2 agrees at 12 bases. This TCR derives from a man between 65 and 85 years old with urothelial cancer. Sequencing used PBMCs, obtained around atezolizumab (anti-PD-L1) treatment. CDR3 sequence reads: CASTRTSGDDNEQFF. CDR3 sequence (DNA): TGTGCCAGCACCCGGACTAGCGGGGACGACAATGAGCAGTTCTTC.